A single sample is the source of the 6 T cell receptor beta chains below, sequenced in a study of regulatory T cells in long-lasting Graves disease. Arm-PCR with iRepertoire HTBI primers amplified the CDR3 regions for these TCR beta libraries. TCRdb re-derived calls from the multiplex PCR reads in MiXCR, one entry per CDR3 protein. The sample lists over 200,000 distinct CDR3 sequences, about 16% occurring once. Time point in this sample: newly diagnosed GD, antithyroid drugs for less than 3 months. Extracted RNA from PBMCs served as the source of the TCR library. Sequences were derived from peripheral blood mononuclear cells (PBMCs), sampled at new diagnosis, from a patient treated with antithyroid drugs. These receptors were taken from a female donor with Graves disease.

This clonotype was found many times. The chain couples TRBV19 to TRBJ1-2, with D perhaps matching TRBD1 (6 bases). With 3 bases removed from V and 8 bases from J, the gap between germline ends came to 13 bases. In germline, CDR1 is LNHDA, CDR2 SQIVND (reference sequence). The CDR3 runs 13 residues. CDR3 sequence reads: CASSMRAGDGYTF. CDR3 in DNA: TGTGCCAGTAGTATGAGGGCAGGGGACGGCTACACCTTC.

This clonotype was recorded many times. The chain combines TRBV20-1 with TRBJ2-1; 10 bases line up with TRBD1. Germline trimming cut 3 bases from V and 3 bases from J; bases unmatched to any gene: 5. CDR1 is DFQATT, CDR2 SNEGSKA, per germline (reference sequence). The CDR3 has 15 residues. As DNA, the CDR3 is TGCAGTGCTAGCGGGACAGGGGTGTTCTACAATGAGCAGTTCTTC. It codes for CSASGTGVFYNEQFF.

This clonotype was detected ten times or more. The chain has TRBV7-2 and TRBJ2-5; 9 bases are a match to TRBD2. V shed 7 bases and J 5 bases; nucleotides not matched to a gene: 14. CDR3 size: 16 residues. Germline V gene sequence: CDR1 SGHTA, CDR2 FQGNSA. DNA for the CDR3: TGTGCCAGCACCCACTGGGGCGGGAGGGCCGGCGAGACCCAGTACTTC. This translates into CASTHWGGRAGETQYF.

This clonotype was seen repeatedly, ten times or more. J is TRBJ2-1 and V is TRBV18, with 7 nucleotides matching TRBD1. Germline values: CDR1 KGHSH, CDR2 LQKENI. The junction had 7 bases not matched to a gene; V was cut back by 5 bases and J by 9 bases. The CDR3 loop spans 13 amino acids. CDR3 sequence: CASSFRQGGEQFF. The CDR3 DNA is TGTGCCAGCTCATTCCGACAGGGTGGTGAGCAGTTCTTC.

This clonotype was counted at least ten times. The rearrangement uses TRBV12-3 or TRBV12-4 and TRBJ1-2; 12 nucleotides align to TRBD1. V was pared by 7 bases and J by 6 bases, with 12 bases of the junction left unmatched. This CDR3 is 16 amino acids long. CDR3 nucleotides: TGTGCCAGCACCCTATATCCGGGACAGGGGGCTGATGGCTACACCTTC. It yields the protein CASTLYPGQGADGYTF.

This clonotype was recorded a few times. A read error may explain this, as a much larger clone is one base away. V usage is TRBV20-1 and J usage is TRBJ2-1, with 7 nucleotides matching TRBD1. Germline CDR1 is DFQATT and CDR2 is SNEGSKA (reference sequence). The CDR3 loop spans 15 amino acids. Written as DNA, the CDR3 is TGCAGTGCTAGAGATGGCAGGGGGTCCTACAATGGGCAGTTCTTC. Protein product: CSARDGRGSYNGQFF.